The entry below describes one TCR beta chain. What it binds is not known. Method: immunoSEQ multiplex PCR; TCRdb's copy keeps in-frame clones and lacks some. Of 560,000 or so clones listed, approximately 96% are singletons. As defined, naive CD8 cells were CD45RO-negative and positively selected for CCR7, with terminally differentiated effector memory CD45RA+ cells excluded. CDR3 length: 13 residues. V trimming: 6 bases; J trimming: 7 bases; junction bases outside the gene matches: 7. CDR1 MNHEY and CDR2 SVGAGI come from the germline V gene. The data derive from a study of shared clonotypes between healthy human individuals. The study's findings and limits: Naive subsets generally had larger estimated richness than memory subsets.

This TCR derives from a woman aged 30 to 39 in good health. Input material: naive CD8+ T cells sorted from blood. The chain has TRBV6-5 and TRBJ1-2, with TRBD1 identical over 8 bases. The CDR3 DNA is TGTGCCAGCAGACCCCAGGGGGCGGCTGGCTACACCTTC. It is translated as CASRPQGAAGYTF.